Included here is one T cell receptor beta chain sequence, with context. Germline CDR1 is SQVTM and CDR2 is ANQGSEA. V was clipped by 0 bases and J by 0 bases, with 5 bases between them. The CDR3 loop spans 13 amino acids. The data belong to a study of blood T cell repertoires in COVID-19. Study information: Spain, Italy and the United States supplied samples that represented acute and convalescent COVID-19. The analysed material was cDNA or gDNA that came from T cells, B-cell-depleted T cells, or PBMCs.

The authors' processing: Estimation of nucleated cell counts was performed using reference gene primer amplification. Sequencing was performed with immunoSEQ multiplex PCR; in TCRdb, only in-frame clones are kept and a portion is missing. D and trimming come from the DNA, and the V and J calls and clone size come from that table. Here the sample spans roughly 92,000 clones, nearly 90% being singletons. The TCR was taken from an elderly woman with active or convalescent COVID-19. The V gene is TRBV29-1, the J gene TRBJ1-2; no clear D. Sequencing was carried out using peripheral blood. The CDR3 nucleotides read TGCAGCGTTGAAGAATTAGCTAACTATGGCTACACCTTC. It yields the protein CSVEELANYGYTF. Complete variable domain (other parts from reference TRBV29-1 and TRBJ1-2): SAVISQKPSRDICQRGTSLTIQCQVDSQVTMMFWYRQQPGQSLTLIATANQGSEATYESGFVIDKFPISRPNLTFSTLTVSNMSPEDSSIYLCSVEELANYGYTFGSGTRLTVV.